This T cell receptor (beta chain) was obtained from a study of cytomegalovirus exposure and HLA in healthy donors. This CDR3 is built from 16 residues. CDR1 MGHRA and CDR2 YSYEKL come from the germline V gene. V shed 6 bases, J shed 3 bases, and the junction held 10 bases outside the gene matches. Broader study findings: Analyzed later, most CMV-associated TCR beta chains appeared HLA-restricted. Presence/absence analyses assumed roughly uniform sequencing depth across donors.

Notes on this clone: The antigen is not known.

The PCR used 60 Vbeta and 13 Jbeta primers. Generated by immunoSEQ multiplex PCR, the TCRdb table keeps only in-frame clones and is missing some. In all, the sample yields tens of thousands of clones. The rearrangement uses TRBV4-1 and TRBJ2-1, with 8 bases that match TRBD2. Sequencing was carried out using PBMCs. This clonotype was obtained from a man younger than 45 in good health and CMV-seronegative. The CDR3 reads CASRLFLAGGYNEQFF. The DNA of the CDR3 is TGCGCCAGCAGATTATTTTTGGCGGGAGGCTACAATGAGCAGTTCTTC.